This T cell receptor beta chain emerged from a study of vaccination and CD4 T cells after COVID-19. Study summary: The stimulus for the cells was overlapping spike peptides derived from SARS-CoV-2, HCoV-NL63, HCoV-OC43 and HCoV-229E. Control cultures received a CEFX pool, an HIV-1 Nef pool, or no peptide.

Researchers used the Oncomine TCR Beta short-read assay to sequence DNA from cultured CD4+ T cells. Someone extracted genomic DNA from cultured CD4+ T cells. MiXCR, applied by TCRdb to the PCR reads, yields one record per CDR3 protein. This table holds about 16,000 distinct CDR3 sequences, 35% found once. Treatment in this sample: roughly nine-day PBMC culture with coronavirus spike peptide pools or control peptides (ViraFEST assay). Peptide pool stimulation in ViraFEST expanded antigen-specific T cells, whose TCRs were then sequenced. The germline gives CDR1 MNHNS, CDR2 SASEGT. The V and J ends lost 5 bases and 0 bases, in that order; junction bases with no gene match: 4. The CDR3 is made up of 15 amino acids. Comment on this clonotype: Its target is not known.

The sample consisted of cultured CD4+ T cells from blood. The V and J genes are TRBV6-1 and TRBJ1-1; TRBD1 matches at 9 bases. The sequence was obtained from a human donor with COVID-19. The CDR3 DNA reads as TGTGCCAGCAGTAAGACAGGGGGGCTGAACACTGAAGCTTTCTTT. It translates to CASSKTGGLNTEAFF.